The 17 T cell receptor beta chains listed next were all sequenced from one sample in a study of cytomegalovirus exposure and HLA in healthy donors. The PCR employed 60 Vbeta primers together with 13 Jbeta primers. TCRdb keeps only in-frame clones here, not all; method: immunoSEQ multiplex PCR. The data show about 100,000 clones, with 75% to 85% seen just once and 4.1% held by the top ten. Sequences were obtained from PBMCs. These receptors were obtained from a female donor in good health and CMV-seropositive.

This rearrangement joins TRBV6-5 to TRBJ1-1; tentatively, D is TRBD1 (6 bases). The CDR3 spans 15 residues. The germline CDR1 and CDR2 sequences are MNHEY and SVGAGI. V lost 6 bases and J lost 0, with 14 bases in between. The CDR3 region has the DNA TGTGCCAGCAGATCCGAAGACAGGATGAACACTGAAGCTTTCTTT. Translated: CASRSEDRMNTEAFF.

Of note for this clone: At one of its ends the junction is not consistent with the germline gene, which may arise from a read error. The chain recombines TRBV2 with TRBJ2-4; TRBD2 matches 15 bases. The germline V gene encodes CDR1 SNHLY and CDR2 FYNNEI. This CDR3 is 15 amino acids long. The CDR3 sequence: CASRGLAGGKNSQYF. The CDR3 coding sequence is TGTGCCAGCAGAGGACTAGCGGGGGGGAAAAACAGTCAGTACTTC. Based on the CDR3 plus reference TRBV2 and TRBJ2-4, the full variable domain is EPEVTQTPSHQVTQMGQEVILRCVPISNHLYFYWYRQILGQKVEFLVSFYNNEISEKSEIFDDQFSVERPDGSNFTLKIRSTKLEDSAMYFCASRGLAGGKNSQYFGAGTRLSVL.

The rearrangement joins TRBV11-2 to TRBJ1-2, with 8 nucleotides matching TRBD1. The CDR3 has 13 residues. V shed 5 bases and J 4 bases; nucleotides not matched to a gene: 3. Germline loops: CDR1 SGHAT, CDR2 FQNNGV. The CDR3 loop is CASSPGQGYGYTF. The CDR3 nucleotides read TGTGCCAGCAGCCCCGGACAGGGCTATGGCTACACCTTC.

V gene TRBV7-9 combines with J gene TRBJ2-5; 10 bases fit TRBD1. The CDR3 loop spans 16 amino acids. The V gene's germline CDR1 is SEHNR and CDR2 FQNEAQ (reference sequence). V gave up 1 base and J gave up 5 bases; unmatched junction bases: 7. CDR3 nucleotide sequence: TGTGCCAGCAGCTTAGATGGGACAGGGGTCGGCGAGACCCAGTACTTC. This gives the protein CASSLDGTGVGETQYF.

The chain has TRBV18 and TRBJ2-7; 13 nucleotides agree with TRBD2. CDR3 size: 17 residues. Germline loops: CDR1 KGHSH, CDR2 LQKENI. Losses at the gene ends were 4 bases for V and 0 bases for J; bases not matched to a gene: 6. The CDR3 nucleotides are TGTGCCAGCTCACAAGCCGGGACTAGCGGGGTCTCCTACGAGCAGTACTTC. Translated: CASSQAGTSGVSYEQYF.

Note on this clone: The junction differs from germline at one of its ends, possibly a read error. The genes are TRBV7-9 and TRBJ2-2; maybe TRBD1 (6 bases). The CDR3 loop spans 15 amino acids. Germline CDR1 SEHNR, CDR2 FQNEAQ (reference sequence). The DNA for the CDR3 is TGTTCCAGCAGCCCCATCGGACAGTACACCGGGGAGCTGTTTTTT. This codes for CSSSPIGQYTGELFF.

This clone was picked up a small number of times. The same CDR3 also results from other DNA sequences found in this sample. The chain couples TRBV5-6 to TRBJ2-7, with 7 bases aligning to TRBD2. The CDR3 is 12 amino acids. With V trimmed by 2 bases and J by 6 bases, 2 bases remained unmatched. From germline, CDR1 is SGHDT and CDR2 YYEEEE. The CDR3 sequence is CASSFGTTEQYF. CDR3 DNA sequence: TGTGCCAGCAGCTTCGGGACTACCGAGCAGTACTTC. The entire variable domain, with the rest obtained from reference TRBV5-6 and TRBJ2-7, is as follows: DAGVTQSPTHLIKTRGQQVTLRCSPKSGHDTVSWYQQALGQGPQFIFQYYEEEERQRGNFPDRFSGHQFPNYSSELNVNALLLGDSALYLCASSFGTTEQYFGPGTRLTVT.

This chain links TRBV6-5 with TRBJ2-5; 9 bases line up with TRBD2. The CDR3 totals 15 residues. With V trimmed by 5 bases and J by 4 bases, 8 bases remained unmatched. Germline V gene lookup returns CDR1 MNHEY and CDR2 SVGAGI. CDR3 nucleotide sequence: TGTGCCAGCAGTCCTGCGGGGGGGCCCTCAGAGACCCAGTACTTC. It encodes CASSPAGGPSETQYF.

The CDR3 DNA sequence: TGTGCCAGCAGCCATAAACAACCGAACACTGAAGCTTTCTTT. The encoded protein is CASSHKQPNTEAFF. This sequence joins TRBV14 and TRBJ1-1; no reliable D call. The germline CDR1 and CDR2 sequences are SGHDN and FVKESK. V was trimmed by 3 bases and J by 1 base, leaving 9 bases between them. This CDR3 comprises 14 residues.

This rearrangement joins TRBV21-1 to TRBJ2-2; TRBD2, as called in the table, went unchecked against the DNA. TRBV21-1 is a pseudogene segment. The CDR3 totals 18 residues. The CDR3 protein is CASSKVTERGAGTGELFF. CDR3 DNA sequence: TGTGCCAGCAGCAAAGTAACAGAGCGGGGGGCCGGGACCGGGGAGCTGTTTTTT.

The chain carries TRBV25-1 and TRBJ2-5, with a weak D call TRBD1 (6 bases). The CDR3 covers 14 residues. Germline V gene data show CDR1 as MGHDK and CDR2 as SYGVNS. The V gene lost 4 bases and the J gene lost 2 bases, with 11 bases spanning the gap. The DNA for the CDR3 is TGTGCCAGCAGTGTTATCAGGGGACAAGAGACCCAGTACTTC. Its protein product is CASSVIRGQETQYF.

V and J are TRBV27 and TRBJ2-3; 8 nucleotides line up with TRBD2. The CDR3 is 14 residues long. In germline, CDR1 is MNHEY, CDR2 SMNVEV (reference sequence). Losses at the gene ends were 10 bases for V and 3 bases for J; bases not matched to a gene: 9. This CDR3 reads CATRQRGRTDTQYF. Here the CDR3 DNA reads TGTGCCACCCGCCAGCGGGGGCGTACAGATACGCAGTATTTT.

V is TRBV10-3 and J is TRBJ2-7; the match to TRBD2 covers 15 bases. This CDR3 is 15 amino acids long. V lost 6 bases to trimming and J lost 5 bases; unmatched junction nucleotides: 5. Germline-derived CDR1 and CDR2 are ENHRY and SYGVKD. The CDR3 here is CAISGLAGGLHEQYF. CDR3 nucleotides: TGTGCCATCAGCGGACTAGCGGGGGGGCTTCACGAGCAGTACTTC.

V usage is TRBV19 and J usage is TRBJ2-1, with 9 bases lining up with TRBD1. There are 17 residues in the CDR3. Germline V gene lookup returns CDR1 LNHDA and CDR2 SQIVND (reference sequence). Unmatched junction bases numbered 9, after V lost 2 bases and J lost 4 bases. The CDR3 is CASSISFGTGSYNEQFF. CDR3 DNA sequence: TGTGCCAGTAGTATAAGTTTCGGGACAGGGTCATACAATGAGCAGTTCTTC.

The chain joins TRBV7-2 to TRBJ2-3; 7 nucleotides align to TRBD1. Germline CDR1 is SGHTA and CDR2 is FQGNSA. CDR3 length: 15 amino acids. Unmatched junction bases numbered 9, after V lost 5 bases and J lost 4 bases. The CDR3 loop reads CASSPQDRWADTQYF. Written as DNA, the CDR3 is TGTGCCAGCAGCCCACAGGACAGGTGGGCAGATACGCAGTATTTT.

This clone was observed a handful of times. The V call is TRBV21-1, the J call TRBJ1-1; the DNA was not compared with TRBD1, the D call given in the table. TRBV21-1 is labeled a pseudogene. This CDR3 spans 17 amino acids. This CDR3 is CASSILPRDRVFFEAFF. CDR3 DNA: TGTGCCAGCAGCATCCTACCCCGGGACAGGGTGTTTTTTGAAGCTTTCTTT.

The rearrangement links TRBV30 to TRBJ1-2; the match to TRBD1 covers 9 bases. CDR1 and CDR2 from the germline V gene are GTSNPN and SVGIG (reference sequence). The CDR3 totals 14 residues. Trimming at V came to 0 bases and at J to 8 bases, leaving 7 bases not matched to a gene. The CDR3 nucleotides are TGTGCCTGGAGTGTCTTACAGGGGGCGGGGGGCTACACCTTC. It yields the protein CAWSVLQGAGGYTF.